Below, one T cell receptor beta chain is given with its context. The sample belongs to a study of CD8+CD57+ T cells in acquired aplastic anemia. For the study at large: When averaged, DNA from sorted CD4+ and CD8+ cells came to approximately 3 ug.

Germline V CDR1 and CDR2: SQVTM, ANQGSEA. This CDR3 region has 12 residues. V lost 6 bases, J lost 1 base, and 10 bases lay in between. Researchers used genomic DNA as the template to profile TCR beta VDJ and CDR3. TCRdb redid the calling of the reads with MiXCR, one entry per CDR3 protein. The sample carries some 280,000 distinct CDR3 sequences, 55% to 60% recorded once. This chain connects TRBV29-1 to TRBJ2-7; D is undetermined. The clonotype originates from a human donor with severe aplastic anemia or a healthy control (not recorded which). The sample comprised sorted CD4+, CD8+, or CD8+CD57+ T cells (not recorded which) from PBMCs. CDR3 in amino acids: CSVVGRSYEQYF. CDR3 sequence (DNA): TGCAGCGTGGTCGGCAGATCCTACGAGCAGTACTTC.